This TCR beta chain was captured in a study of shared clonotypes between healthy human individuals. Overall study context: Plates per donor: three CD4 naive, three CD4 memory, two CD8 naive, one CD8 memory.

This clone appeared a single time. Its antigen remains unidentified. Study-level results: In general, naive subsets displayed greater estimated richness than memory subsets did. Rarefaction showed sorted-subset sequencing was incomplete despite large depth.

This table comes from immunoSEQ multiplex PCR, and its TCRdb copy is limited to in-frame clones, with some not included. The sample has over a million clones, roughly 74% seen once. CD45RA+ naive and CD45RA-negative memory subsets were separated from CD4+ cells. The CDR3 extends over 15 amino acids. The V and J ends lost 2 bases and 4 bases, in that order; junction bases with no gene match: 4. Germline lookup yields CDR1 SNHLY and CDR2 FYNNEI. The chain carries TRBV2 and TRBJ2-1, with TRBD1 matching over 8 bases. The clonotype originates from a man aged 18 to 30 in good health. Some clones in this sample may be carry-over from other donors' samples. The sequencing input was memory CD4+ T cells from PBMCs. The subset denotes: CD45RA-negative fraction. CDR3 sequence: CASSENRGAYNEQFF. CDR3 DNA sequence: TGTGCCAGCAGTGAAAACAGGGGGGCATACAATGAGCAGTTCTTC.